A single T cell receptor (beta chain) is shown here with its context. The antigen is unknown. The germline V gene encodes CDR1 LGHDT and CDR2 YNNKEL (reference sequence). This CDR3 contains 15 residues. V shed 3 bases and J 0 bases; nucleotides not matched to a gene: 1. The sample comes from a study of T cell responses to AZD1222 COVID-19 vaccine. Findings of the study overall: Scientists sampled the repertoires only once the peak T cell response had passed.

The repertoire was sequenced with immunoSEQ multiplex PCR; TCRdb's copy has only in-frame clones and lacks some. The table has approximately 90,000 clones, approximately 90% seen once. The chain employs TRBV3-1 (or the pseudogene TRBV3-2) and TRBJ1-4; 7 nucleotides line up with TRBD1. Material: peripheral blood, obtained 28 days after the second AZD1222 dose. This clonotype was sampled from an adult who received the AZD1222 COVID-19 vaccine. CDR3 loop: CASSQGTATNEKLFF. For the CDR3, the DNA is TGTGCCAGCAGCCAGGGGACAGCAACTAATGAAAAACTGTTTTTT.